Listed here are 7 T cell receptor beta chains from one sample, sequenced in a study of T cell responses to AZD1222 COVID-19 vaccine. Sequencing was performed with immunoSEQ multiplex PCR; in TCRdb, only in-frame clones are kept and a portion is missing. The table records about 170,000 clones, approximately 95% of them present only once. The sequencing here drew on peripheral blood, taken on day 0 of AZD1222 vaccination. These receptors were obtained from an adult in good health.

The rearrangement joins TRBV18 to TRBJ1-4, with 7 positions matching TRBD1. The CDR3 runs 15 residues. Trimming cost V 3 bases and J 5 bases; bases outside gene matches: 6. Germline V gene lookup returns CDR1 KGHSH and CDR2 LQKENI. The CDR3 bases are TGTGCCAGCTCACCTCCGGGACAGAAGAATGAAAAACTGTTTTTT. Translating gives CASSPPGQKNEKLFF.

The chain carries TRBV5-1 and TRBJ2-5; no firm D call. Looked up from germline, CDR1 is SGHRS and CDR2 is YFSETQ. Trimming stripped 3 bases from V and 0 bases from J, with 9 bases between. The CDR3 extends over 14 amino acids. The CDR3 nucleotides are TGCGCCAGCAGCTGGCTAGGGTACCAAGAGACCCAGTACTTC. Translated: CASSWLGYQETQYF.

In the case of this clone: Other DNA sequences in the sample encode the same CDR3. V and J are TRBV19 and TRBJ2-1; the D is unclear. Trimming left V 2 bases short and J 4 bases short, with 9 bases between. CDR3 size: 14 residues. Per the germline V gene, CDR1 is LNHDA and CDR2 is SQIVND (reference sequence). The CDR3 coding sequence is TGTGCCAGTAGTATAAGCTCGTCGTACAATGAGCAGTTCTTC. Amino acid sequence: CASSISSSYNEQFF.

The sample holds one count of this clone. The chain has TRBV12-3 or TRBV12-4 and TRBJ1-5, with D tentatively TRBD1 (6 bases). The ends were cut back, 6 bases at V and 6 bases at J, with 12 bases in the middle. The CDR3 is 13 residues long. CDR3 nucleotides: TGTGCCAGCAGGAACAGGGCCGGTCAGCCCCAGCATTTT. Translation gives CASRNRAGQPQHF.

The CDR3 bases are TGTGCCAGCAGCCAGGGACCTAGCGGGAGGTTAGACGAGCAGTACTTC. This encodes CASSQGPSGRLDEQYF. V usage is TRBV14 and J usage is TRBJ2-7, with 11 bases matching TRBD2. The CDR3 extends over 16 amino acids. V lost 3 bases, J lost 5 bases, and 9 bases stayed unmatched. Germline V lookup: CDR1 SGHDN, CDR2 FVKESK. Based on the CDR3 plus reference TRBV14 and TRBJ2-7, the full variable domain is EAGVTQFPSHSVIEKGQTVTLRCDPISGHDNLYWYRRVMGKEIKFLLHFVKESKQDESGMPNNRFLAERTGGTYSTLKVQPAELEDSGVYFCASSQGPSGRLDEQYFGPGTRLTVT.

This clone occurred once. The chain uses TRBV30 and TRBJ1-5, with D unclear. V gave up 2 bases and J gave up 3 bases, with 8 bases separating them. CDR3 length equals 13 residues. CDR1 and CDR2 (germline): GTSNPN, SVGIG (reference sequence). The CDR3 DNA sequence: TGTGCCTGGAGTAGCGGGCCCAATCAGCCCCAGCATTTT. This codes for CAWSSGPNQPQHF.

The chain carries TRBV28 and TRBJ2-1; 7 positions agree with TRBD1. This CDR3 has 16 residues. The trim removed 3 bases at V and 5 bases at J, leaving 10 bases unmatched. Per the germline V gene, CDR1 is MDHEN and CDR2 is SYDVKM. CDR3 sequence reads: CASSFYPGGTDNEQFF. CDR3 nucleotide sequence: TGTGCCAGCAGTTTTTACCCAGGGGGAACCGACAATGAGCAGTTCTTC.